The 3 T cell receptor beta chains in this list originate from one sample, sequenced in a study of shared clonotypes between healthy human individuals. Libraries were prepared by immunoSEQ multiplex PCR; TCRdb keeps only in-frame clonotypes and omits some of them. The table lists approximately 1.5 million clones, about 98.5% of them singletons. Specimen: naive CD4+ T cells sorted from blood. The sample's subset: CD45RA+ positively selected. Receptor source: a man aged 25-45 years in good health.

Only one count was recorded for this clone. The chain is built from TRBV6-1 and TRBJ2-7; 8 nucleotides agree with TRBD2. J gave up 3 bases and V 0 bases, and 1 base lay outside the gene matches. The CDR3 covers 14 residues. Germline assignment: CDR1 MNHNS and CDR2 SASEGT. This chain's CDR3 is CASSEAGTSYEQYF. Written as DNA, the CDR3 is TGTGCCAGCAGTGAAGCCGGGACTAGCTACGAGCAGTACTTC.

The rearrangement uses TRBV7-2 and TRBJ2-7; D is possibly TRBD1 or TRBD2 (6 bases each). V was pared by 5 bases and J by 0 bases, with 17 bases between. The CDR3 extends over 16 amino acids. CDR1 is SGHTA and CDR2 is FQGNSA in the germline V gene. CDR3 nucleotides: TGTGCCAGCAGCCCCAAAGGGGGGCATAGCTCCTACGAGCAGTACTTC. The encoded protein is CASSPKGGHSSYEQYF.

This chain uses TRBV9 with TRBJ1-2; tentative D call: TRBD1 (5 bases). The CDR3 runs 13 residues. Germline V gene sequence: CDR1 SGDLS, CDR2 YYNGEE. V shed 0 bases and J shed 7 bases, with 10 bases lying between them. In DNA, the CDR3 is TGTGCCAGCAGCGTAGTCGGGGCGAGTGGCTACACCTTC. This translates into CASSVVGASGYTF. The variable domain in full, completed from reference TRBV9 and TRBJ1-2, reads DSGVTQTPKHLITATGQRVTLRCSPRSGDLSVYWYQQSLDQGLQFLIQYYNGEERAKGNILERFSAQQFPDLHSELNLSSLELGDSALYFCASSVVGASGYTFGSGTRLTVV.